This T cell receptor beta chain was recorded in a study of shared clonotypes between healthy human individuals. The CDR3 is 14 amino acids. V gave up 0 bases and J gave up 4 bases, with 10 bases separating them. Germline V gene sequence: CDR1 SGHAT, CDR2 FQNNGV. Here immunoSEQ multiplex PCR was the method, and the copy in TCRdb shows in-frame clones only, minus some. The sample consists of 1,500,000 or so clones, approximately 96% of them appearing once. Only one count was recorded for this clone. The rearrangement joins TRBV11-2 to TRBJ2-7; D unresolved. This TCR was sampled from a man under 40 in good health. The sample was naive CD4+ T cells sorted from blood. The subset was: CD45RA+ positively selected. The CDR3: CASSLEGSDYEQYF. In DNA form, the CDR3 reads TGTGCCAGCAGCTTAGAAGGGTCGGATTACGAGCAGTACTTC. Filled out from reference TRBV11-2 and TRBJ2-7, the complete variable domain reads EAGVAQSPRYKIIEKRQSVAFWCNPISGHATLYWYQQILGQGPKLLIQFQNNGVVDDSQLPKDRFSAERLKGVDSTLKIQPAKLEDSAVYLCASSLEGSDYEQYFGPGTRLTVT.